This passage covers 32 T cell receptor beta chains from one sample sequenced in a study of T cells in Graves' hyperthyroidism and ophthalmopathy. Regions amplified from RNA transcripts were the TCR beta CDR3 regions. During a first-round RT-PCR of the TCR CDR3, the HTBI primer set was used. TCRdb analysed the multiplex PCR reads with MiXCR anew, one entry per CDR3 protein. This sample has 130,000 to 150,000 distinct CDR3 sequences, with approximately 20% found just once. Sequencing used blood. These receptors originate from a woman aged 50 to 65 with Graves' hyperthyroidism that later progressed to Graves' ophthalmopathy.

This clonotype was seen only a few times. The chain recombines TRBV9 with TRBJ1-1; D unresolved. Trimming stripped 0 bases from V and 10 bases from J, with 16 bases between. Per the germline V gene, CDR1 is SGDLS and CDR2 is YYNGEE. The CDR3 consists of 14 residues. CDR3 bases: TGTGCCAGCAGCGTAGATCCAGAGGCTACGAGAGCTTTCTTT. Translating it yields CASSVDPEATRAFF.

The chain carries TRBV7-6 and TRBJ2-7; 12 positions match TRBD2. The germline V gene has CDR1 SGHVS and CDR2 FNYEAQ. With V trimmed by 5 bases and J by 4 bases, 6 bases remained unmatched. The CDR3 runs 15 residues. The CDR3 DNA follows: TGTGCCAGCAGCCCGACTAGCGGGGGAGGGTACGAGCAGTACTTC. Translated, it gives CASSPTSGGGYEQYF.

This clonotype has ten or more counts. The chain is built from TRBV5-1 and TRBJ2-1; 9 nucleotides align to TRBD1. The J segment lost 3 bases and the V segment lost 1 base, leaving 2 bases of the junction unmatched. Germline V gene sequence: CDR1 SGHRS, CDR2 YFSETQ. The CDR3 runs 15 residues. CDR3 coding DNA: TGCGCCAGCAGCTTGAGACAGGGGGACTACAATGAGCAGTTCTTC. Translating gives CASSLRQGDYNEQFF. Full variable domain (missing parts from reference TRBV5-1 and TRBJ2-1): KAGVTQTPRYLIKTRGQQVTLSCSPISGHRSVSWYQQTPGQGLQFLFEYFSETQRNKGNFPGRFSGRQFSNSRSEMNVSTLELGDSALYLCASSLRQGDYNEQFFGPGTRLTVL.

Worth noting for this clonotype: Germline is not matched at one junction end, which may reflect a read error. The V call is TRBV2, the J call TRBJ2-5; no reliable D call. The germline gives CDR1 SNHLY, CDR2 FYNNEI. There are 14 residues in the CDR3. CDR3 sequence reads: CASSESAQLETQYF. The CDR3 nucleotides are TGTGCTAGCAGTGAGTCCGCCCAACTAGAGACCCAGTACTTC. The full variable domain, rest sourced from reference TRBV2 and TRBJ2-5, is EPEVTQTPSHQVTQMGQEVILRCVPISNHLYFYWYRQILGQKVEFLVSFYNNEISEKSEIFDDQFSVERPDGSNFTLKIRSTKLEDSAMYFCASSESAQLETQYFGPGTRLLVL.

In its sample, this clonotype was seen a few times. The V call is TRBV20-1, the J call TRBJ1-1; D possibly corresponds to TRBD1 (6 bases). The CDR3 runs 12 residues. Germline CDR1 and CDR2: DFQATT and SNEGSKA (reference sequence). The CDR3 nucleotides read TGCAAGGCTATACAGGGGAACACTGAAGCTTTCTTT. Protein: CKAIQGNTEAFF.

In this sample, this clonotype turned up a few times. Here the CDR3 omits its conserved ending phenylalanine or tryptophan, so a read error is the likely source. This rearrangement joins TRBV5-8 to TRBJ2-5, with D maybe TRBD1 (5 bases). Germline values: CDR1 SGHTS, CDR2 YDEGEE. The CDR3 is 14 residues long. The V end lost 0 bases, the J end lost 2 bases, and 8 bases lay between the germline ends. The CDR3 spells CASSLVTVQETQYL. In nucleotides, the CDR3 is TGTGCCAGCAGCTTGGTGACAGTACAAGAGACCCAGTACCTC.

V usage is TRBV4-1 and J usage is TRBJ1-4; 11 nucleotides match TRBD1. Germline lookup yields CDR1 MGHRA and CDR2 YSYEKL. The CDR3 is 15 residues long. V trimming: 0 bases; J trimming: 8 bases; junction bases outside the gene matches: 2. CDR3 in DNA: TGCGCCAGCAGCCAAGATGGGACAGGGGGGGAAAAACTGTTTTTT. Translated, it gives CASSQDGTGGEKLFF.

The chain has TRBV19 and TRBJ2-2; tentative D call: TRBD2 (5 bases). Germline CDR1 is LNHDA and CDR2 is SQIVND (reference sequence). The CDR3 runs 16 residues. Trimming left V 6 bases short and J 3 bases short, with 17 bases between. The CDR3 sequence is CASSGDARWDTGELFF. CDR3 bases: TGTGCCAGTAGCGGGGATGCCCGTTGGGACACCGGGGAGCTGTTTTTT.

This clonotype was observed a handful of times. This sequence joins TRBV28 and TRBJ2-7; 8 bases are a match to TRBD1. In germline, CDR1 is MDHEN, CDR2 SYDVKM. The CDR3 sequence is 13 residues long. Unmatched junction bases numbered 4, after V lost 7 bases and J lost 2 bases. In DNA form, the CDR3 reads TGTGCCAGCATCAGGGACAGGCCCTACGAGCAGTACTTC. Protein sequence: CASIRDRPYEQYF. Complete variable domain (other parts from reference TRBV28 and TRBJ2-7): DVKVTQSSRYLVKRTGEKVFLECVQDMDHENMFWYRQDPGLGLRLIYFSYDVKMKEKGDIPEGYSVSREKKERFSLILESASTNQTSMYLCASIRDRPYEQYFGPGTRLTVT.

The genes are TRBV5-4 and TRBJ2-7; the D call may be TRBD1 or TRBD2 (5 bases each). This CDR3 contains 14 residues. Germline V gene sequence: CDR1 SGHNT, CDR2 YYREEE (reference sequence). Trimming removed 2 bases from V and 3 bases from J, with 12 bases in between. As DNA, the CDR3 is TGTGCCAGCAGCTTAGGGACCCAGGGCTACGAGCAGTACTTC. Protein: CASSLGTQGYEQYF.

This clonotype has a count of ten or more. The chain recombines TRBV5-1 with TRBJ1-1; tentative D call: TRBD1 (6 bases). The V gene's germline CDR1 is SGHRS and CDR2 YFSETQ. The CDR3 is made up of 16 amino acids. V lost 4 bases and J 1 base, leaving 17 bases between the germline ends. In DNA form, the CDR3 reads TGCGCCAGCAGCCCGGGTAGGGGGGCCGCGAACACTGAAGCTTTCTTT. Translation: CASSPGRGAANTEAFF.

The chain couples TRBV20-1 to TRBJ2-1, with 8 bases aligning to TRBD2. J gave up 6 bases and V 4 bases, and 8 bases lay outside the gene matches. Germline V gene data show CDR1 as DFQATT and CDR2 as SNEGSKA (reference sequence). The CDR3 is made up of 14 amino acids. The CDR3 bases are TGCAGTGCTATAGAGATAGCGGGAATCAATGAGCAGTTCTTC. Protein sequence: CSAIEIAGINEQFF.

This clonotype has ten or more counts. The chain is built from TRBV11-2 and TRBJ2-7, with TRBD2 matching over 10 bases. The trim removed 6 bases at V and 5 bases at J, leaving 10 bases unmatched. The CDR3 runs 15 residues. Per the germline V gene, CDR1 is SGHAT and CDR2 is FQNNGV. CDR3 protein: CASSRDGTSVDEQYF. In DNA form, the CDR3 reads TGTGCCAGCAGTCGAGACGGGACTAGCGTAGACGAGCAGTACTTC.

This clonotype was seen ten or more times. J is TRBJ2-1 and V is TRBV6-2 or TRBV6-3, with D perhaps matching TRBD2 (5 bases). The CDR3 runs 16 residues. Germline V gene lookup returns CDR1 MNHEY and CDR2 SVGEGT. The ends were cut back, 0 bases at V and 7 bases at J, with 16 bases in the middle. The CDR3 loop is CASSYSGALARNEQFF. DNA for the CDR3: TGTGCCAGCAGTTACTCGGGAGCCCTAGCCCGGAATGAGCAGTTCTTC.

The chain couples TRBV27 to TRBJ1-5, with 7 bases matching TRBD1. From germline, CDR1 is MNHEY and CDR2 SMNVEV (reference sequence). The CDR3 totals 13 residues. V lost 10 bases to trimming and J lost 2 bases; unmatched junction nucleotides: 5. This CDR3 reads CANTGTGNQPQHF. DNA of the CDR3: TGTGCCAATACCGGGACAGGCAATCAGCCCCAGCATTTT.

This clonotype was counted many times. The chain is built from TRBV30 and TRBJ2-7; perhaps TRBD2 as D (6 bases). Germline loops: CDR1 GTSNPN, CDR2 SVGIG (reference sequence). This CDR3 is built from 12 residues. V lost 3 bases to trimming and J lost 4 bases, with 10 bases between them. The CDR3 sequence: CAWSRRDYEQYF. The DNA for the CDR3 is TGTGCCTGGAGCAGGAGGGATTACGAGCAGTACTTC.

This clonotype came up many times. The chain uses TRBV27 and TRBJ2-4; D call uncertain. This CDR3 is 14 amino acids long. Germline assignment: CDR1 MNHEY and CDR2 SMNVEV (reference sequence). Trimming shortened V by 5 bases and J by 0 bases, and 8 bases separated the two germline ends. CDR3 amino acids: CASSRVGAKNIQYF. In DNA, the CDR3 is TGTGCCAGCAGTCGGGTCGGAGCCAAAAACATTCAGTACTTC.

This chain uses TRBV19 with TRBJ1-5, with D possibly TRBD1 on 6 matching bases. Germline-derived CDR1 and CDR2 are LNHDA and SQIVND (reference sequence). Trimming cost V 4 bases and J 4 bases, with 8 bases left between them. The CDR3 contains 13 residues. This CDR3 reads CASSSTGNQPQHF. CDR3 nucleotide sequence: TGTGCCAGTAGTAGCACAGGGAATCAGCCCCAGCATTTT.

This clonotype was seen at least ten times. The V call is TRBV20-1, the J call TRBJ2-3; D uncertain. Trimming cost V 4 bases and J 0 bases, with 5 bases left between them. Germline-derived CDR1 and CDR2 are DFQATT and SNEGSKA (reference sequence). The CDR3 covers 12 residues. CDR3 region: CSAKTSTDTQYF. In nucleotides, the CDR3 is TGCAGTGCTAAGACTAGCACAGATACGCAGTATTTT.

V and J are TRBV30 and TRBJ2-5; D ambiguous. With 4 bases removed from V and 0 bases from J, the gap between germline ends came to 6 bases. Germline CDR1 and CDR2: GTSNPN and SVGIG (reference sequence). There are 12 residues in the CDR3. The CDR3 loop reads CAWKAYQETQYF. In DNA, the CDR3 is TGTGCCTGGAAGGCGTACCAAGAGACCCAGTACTTC.

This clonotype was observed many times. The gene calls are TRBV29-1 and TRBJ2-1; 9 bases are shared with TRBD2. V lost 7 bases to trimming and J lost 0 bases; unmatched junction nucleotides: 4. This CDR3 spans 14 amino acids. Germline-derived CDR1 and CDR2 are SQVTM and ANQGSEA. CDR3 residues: CSASGENSYNEQFF. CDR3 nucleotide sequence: TGCAGCGCTAGCGGGGAGAACTCCTACAATGAGCAGTTCTTC.

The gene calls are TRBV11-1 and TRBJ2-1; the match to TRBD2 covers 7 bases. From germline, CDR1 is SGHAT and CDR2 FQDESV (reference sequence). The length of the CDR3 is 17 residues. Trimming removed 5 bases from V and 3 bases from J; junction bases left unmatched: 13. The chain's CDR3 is CASSRDREAVFYNEQFF. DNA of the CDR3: TGTGCCAGCAGCCGGGACCGGGAGGCCGTCTTCTACAATGAGCAGTTCTTC.

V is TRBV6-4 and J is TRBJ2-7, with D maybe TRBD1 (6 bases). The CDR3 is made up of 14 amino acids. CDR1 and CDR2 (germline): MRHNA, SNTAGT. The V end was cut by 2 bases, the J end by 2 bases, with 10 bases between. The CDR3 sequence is CASSDRQGTYEQYF. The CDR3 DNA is TGTGCCAGCAGTGACAGGCAGGGGACCTACGAGCAGTACTTC.

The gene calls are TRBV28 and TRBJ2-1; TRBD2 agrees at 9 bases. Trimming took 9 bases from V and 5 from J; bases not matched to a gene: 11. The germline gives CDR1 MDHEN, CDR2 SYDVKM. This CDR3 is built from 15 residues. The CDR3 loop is CASSPDSGSHNEQFF. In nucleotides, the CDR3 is TGTGCCAGTAGTCCTGATAGCGGGAGTCACAATGAGCAGTTCTTC.

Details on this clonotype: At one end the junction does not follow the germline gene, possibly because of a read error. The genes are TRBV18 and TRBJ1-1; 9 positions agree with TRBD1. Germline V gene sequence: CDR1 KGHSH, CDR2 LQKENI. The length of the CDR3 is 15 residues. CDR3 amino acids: CASSPQGARVTEAFF. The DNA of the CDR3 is TGTGCCAGCTCCCCACAGGGGGCGCGGGTCACTGAAGCTTTCTTT.

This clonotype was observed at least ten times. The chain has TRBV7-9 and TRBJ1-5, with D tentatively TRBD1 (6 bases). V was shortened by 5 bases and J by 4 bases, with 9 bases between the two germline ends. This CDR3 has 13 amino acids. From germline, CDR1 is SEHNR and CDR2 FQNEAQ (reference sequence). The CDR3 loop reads CASSQTGNQPQHF. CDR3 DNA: TGTGCCAGCAGCCAGACAGGAAATCAGCCCCAGCATTTT.

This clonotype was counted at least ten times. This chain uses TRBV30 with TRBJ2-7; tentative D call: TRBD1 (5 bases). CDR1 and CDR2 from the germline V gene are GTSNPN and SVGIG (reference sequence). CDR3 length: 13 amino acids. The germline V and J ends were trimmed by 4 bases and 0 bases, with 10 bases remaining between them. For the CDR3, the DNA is TGTGCCTGGAACAGGCGCGTCTCCTACGAGCAGTACTTC. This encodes CAWNRRVSYEQYF.

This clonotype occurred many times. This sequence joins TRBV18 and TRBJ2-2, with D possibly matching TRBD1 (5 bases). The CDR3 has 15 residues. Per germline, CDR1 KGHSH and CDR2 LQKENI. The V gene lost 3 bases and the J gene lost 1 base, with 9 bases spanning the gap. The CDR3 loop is CASSPRQGNTGELFF. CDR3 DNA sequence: TGTGCCAGCTCACCTCGGCAGGGGAACACCGGGGAGCTGTTTTTT.

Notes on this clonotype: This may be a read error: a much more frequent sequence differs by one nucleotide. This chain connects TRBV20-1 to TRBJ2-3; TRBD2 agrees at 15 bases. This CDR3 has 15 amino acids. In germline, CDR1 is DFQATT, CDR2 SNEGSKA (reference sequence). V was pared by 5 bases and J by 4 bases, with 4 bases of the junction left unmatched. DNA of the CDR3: TGCAGTGCTGCCGGGACTAGCGGGAGGTCAGATACGCAGTATTTT. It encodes CSAAGTSGRSDTQYF.

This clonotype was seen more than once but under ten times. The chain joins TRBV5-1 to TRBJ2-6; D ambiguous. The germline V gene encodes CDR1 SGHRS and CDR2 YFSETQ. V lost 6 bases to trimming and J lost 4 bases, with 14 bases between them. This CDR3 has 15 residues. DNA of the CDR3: TGCGCCAGCACCCCAATTGTCTCCGGGGCCAACGTCCTGACTTTC. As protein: CASTPIVSGANVLTF.

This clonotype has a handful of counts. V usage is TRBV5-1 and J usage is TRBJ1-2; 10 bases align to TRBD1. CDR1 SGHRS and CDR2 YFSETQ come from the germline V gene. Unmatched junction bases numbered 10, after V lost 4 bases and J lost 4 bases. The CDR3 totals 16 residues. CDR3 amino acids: CASSVSGTGASYGYTF. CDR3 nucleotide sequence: TGCGCCAGCAGCGTTTCCGGGACAGGGGCCAGCTATGGCTACACCTTC.

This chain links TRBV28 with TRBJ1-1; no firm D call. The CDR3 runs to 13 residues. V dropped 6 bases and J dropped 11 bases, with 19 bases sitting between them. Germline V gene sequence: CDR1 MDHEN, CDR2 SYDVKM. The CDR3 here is CASSVGRAGVAFF. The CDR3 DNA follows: TGTGCCAGCAGCGTAGGTAGGGCAGGAGTGGCTTTCTTT.